These 32 T cell receptor beta chains share one sample of origin, sequenced in a study of graft-versus-host responses after intestinal transplantation. The data were produced by immunoSEQ multiplex PCR, yet TCRdb's version contains in-frame clones alone and is incomplete. The sample has about 25,000 clones, just under 40% seen once. This specimen consisted of alloreactive CD4+ T cells from a mixed lymphocyte reaction culture, obtained before intestinal transplant. Described subset: CFSE-low proliferating T cells sorted from roughly six-day pre-transplant mixed lymphocyte reaction (GvH or HvG direction). Receptor source: a human patient who received an intestinal transplant.

This clone occurred a few times. Other DNA sequences in the sample encode the same CDR3. The chain uses TRBV7-2 and TRBJ1-5; no clear D. The germline gives CDR1 SGHTA, CDR2 FQGNSA. This CDR3 is 14 amino acids long. The germline V and J ends were trimmed by 3 bases and 4 bases, with 10 bases remaining between them. CDR3 protein: CASSLVAGNQPQHF. The CDR3 DNA reads TGTGCCAGCAGCTTGGTGGCGGGAAATCAGCCCCAGCATTTT.

The chain uses TRBV11-3 and TRBJ2-2; 7 bases fit TRBD1. The germline V gene encodes CDR1 SGHNT and CDR2 YENEEA. The CDR3 covers 16 residues. J lost 2 bases, V lost 4 bases, and 7 bases had no gene match. This CDR3 reads CASSSRTGPNTGELFF. CDR3 nucleotide sequence: TGTGCCAGCAGCTCCCGGACAGGCCCCAACACCGGGGAGCTGTTTTTT.

This chain connects TRBV5-4 to TRBJ2-3, with 13 nucleotides matching TRBD2. The junction had 8 bases not matched to a gene; V was cut back by 4 bases and J by 6 bases. The germline V gene has CDR1 SGHNT and CDR2 YYREEE (reference sequence). CDR3 length: 16 amino acids. The DNA for the CDR3 is TGTGCCAGCAGCCCGGGACTAGCGGGGAGGGAGGATACGCAGTATTTT. This gives the protein CASSPGLAGREDTQYF.

This clone was counted between two and nine times. This rearrangement joins TRBV6-1 to TRBJ2-7; TRBD1 is a possible D gene (5 bases). Trimming removed 5 bases from V and 3 bases from J, with 17 bases in between. The CDR3 length is 15 residues. Germline assignment: CDR1 MNHNS and CDR2 SASEGT. CDR3: CASSPNYRSYYEQYF. DNA for the CDR3: TGTGCCAGCAGTCCCAATTACAGGTCATACTACGAGCAGTACTTC.

The J gene is TRBJ2-5, the V gene TRBV28; 10 bases are a match to TRBD2. Germline CDR1 MDHEN, CDR2 SYDVKM. Germline trimming cut 6 bases from V and 3 bases from J; bases unmatched to any gene: 4. The length of the CDR3 is 14 residues. The CDR3 is CASSRTSGEETQYF. Here the CDR3 DNA reads TGTGCCAGCAGCCGGACTAGCGGTGAAGAGACCCAGTACTTC.

The chain uses TRBV20-1 and TRBJ2-3, with D perhaps TRBD2 (5 bases). With 2 bases removed from V and 8 bases from J, the gap between germline ends came to 8 bases. The CDR3 is 11 amino acids. Germline CDR1 is DFQATT and CDR2 is SNEGSKA (reference sequence). CDR3 amino acids: CSARLAPTQYF. The CDR3 region has the DNA TGCAGTGCTAGACTAGCTCCTACGCAGTATTTT.

The genes are TRBV5-4 and TRBJ2-3, with 12 positions matching TRBD2. The CDR3 loop spans 16 amino acids. The V gene end was trimmed by 2 bases and the J gene end by 4 bases; junction bases not matched to a gene: 5. CDR1 is SGHNT and CDR2 is YYREEE in the germline V gene (reference sequence). The CDR3 is CASSFWLAGGPDTQYF. Here the CDR3 DNA reads TGTGCCAGCAGCTTTTGGCTAGCGGGAGGGCCAGATACGCAGTATTTT. Complete variable domain (other parts from reference TRBV5-4 and TRBJ2-3): ETGVTQSPTHLIKTRGQQVTLRCSSQSGHNTVSWYQQALGQGPQFIFQYYREEENGRGNFPPRFSGLQFPNYSSELNVNALELDDSALYLCASSFWLAGGPDTQYFGPGTRLTVL.

V gene TRBV2 combines with J gene TRBJ1-2, with D perhaps TRBD1 (6 bases). The V and J ends lost 4 bases and 0 bases respectively, with 18 bases between them. Germline-derived CDR1 and CDR2 are SNHLY and FYNNEI. This CDR3 region has 17 residues. CDR3 amino acids: CASSVHRNRAANYGYTF. For the CDR3, the DNA is TGTGCCAGCAGTGTCCACCGGAACAGGGCAGCTAACTATGGCTACACCTTC. The complete variable domain, with remaining parts taken from reference TRBV2 and TRBJ1-2, reads EPEVTQTPSHQVTQMGQEVILRCVPISNHLYFYWYRQILGQKVEFLVSFYNNEISEKSEIFDDQFSVERPDGSNFTLKIRSTKLEDSAMYFCASSVHRNRAANYGYTFGSGTRLTVV.

The rearrangement joins TRBV5-1 to TRBJ2-3; 8 nucleotides match TRBD2. Per germline, CDR1 SGHRS and CDR2 YFSETQ. V gave up 2 bases and J gave up 4 bases; unmatched junction bases: 12. The CDR3 sequence is 17 residues long. As DNA, the CDR3 is TGCGCCAGCAGCTTATACTACGGGAGGGCGGGGGCAGATACGCAGTATTTT. Translating gives CASSLYYGRAGADTQYF.

The chain recombines TRBV7-7 with TRBJ2-2; TRBD2 matches 13 bases. Unmatched junction bases numbered 1, after V lost 6 bases and J lost 6 bases. Germline V gives CDR1 SSHAT, CDR2 FNYEAQ (reference sequence). The CDR3 loop spans 14 amino acids. CDR3 protein: CASRLAGGPGELFF. DNA for the CDR3: TGTGCCAGCAGACTAGCGGGGGGGCCCGGGGAGCTGTTTTTT.

This clone was observed a few times. The junction differs from germline at one of its ends, possibly a read error. The chain has TRBV4-2 and TRBJ2-4, with D possibly TRBD2 on 6 matching bases. The CDR3 consists of 12 residues. CDR1 is LGHNA and CDR2 is YNFKEQ in the germline V gene. The CDR3 region has the DNA TGTGCCAGCAGCTCACCGGGGGTTAGGGCCTTCTTC. This translates into CASSSPGVRAFF.

This clone was detected a few times. V and J are TRBV4-1 and TRBJ1-5; perhaps TRBD1 as D (5 bases). Germline CDR1 and CDR2: MGHRA and YSYEKL. V lost 0 bases and J 3 bases, leaving 6 bases between the germline ends. This CDR3 contains 14 residues. The CDR3 here is CASSQEGVNQPQHF. DNA for the CDR3: TGCGCCAGCAGCCAAGAAGGGGTCAATCAGCCCCAGCATTTT.

This clone showed up just once. The chain has TRBV30 and TRBJ2-1, with TRBD2 identical over 7 bases. Unmatched junction bases numbered 23, after V lost 5 bases and J lost 10 bases. The CDR3 covers 17 residues. Per the germline V gene, CDR1 is GTSNPN and CDR2 is SVGIG (reference sequence). DNA of the CDR3: TGTGCCTGGGGGGGGAAGGCTAGCGGTTACTTTACGGGGGAGCAGTTCTTC. As protein: CAWGGKASGYFTGEQFF. Full variable domain (outside the CDR3, taken from reference TRBV30 and TRBJ2-1): SQTIHQWPATLVQPVGSPLSLECTVEGTSNPNLYWYRQAAGRGLQLLFYSVGIGQISSEVPQNLSASRPQDRQFILSSKKLLLSDSGFYLCAWGGKASGYFTGEQFFGPGTRLTVL.

The chain has TRBV15 and TRBJ1-3, with 9 bases that match TRBD1. CDR1 is LNHNV, CDR2 YYDKDF, per germline (reference sequence). Unmatched junction bases numbered 5, after V lost 3 bases and J lost 8 bases. This CDR3 region has 14 residues. The CDR3, as DNA: TGTGCCACCAGCAGGGACAGGGGATCGGACACCATATATTTT. Residues: CATSRDRGSDTIYF.

The chain is built from TRBV7-7 and TRBJ2-3, with D tentatively TRBD1 (5 bases). This CDR3 region has 14 residues. V dropped 1 base and J dropped 3 bases, with 8 bases sitting between them. Germline CDR1 and CDR2: SSHAT and FNYEAQ (reference sequence). The CDR3 sequence: CASSLGPGTDTQYF. In DNA, the CDR3 is TGTGCCAGCAGCTTAGGTCCAGGGACAGATACGCAGTATTTT.

The chain recombines TRBV6-5 with TRBJ1-4; D gene uncertain. With 0 bases removed from V and 5 bases from J, the gap between germline ends came to 10 bases. CDR3 size: 15 residues. Germline CDR1 reads MNHEY; CDR2 reads SVGAGI. The CDR3, as DNA: TGTGCCAGCAGTTACTCGATGGCCAGGAATGAAAAACTGTTTTTT. Its translation: CASSYSMARNEKLFF.

In this sample, this clone turned up once. The rearrangement links TRBV4-3 to TRBJ2-3; tentative D call: TRBD1 (5 bases). V lost 0 bases and J 5 bases, leaving 9 bases between the germline ends. The CDR3 is made up of 14 amino acids. CDR1 is LGHNA and CDR2 is YSLEER in the germline V gene. This chain's CDR3 is CASSQEQRGDTQYF. DNA of the CDR3: TGCGCCAGCAGCCAAGAACAAAGGGGAGATACGCAGTATTTT.

This rearrangement joins TRBV7-7 to TRBJ2-1, with 10 bases lining up with TRBD2. V gave up 5 bases and J gave up 5 bases; unmatched junction bases: 3. CDR1 and CDR2 from the germline V gene are SSHAT and FNYEAQ (reference sequence). The CDR3 loop spans 14 amino acids. The CDR3 DNA sequence: TGTGCCAGCAGCCCCGGGACTAGCGACAATGAGCAGTTCTTC. Its translation: CASSPGTSDNEQFF. Supplemented by reference TRBV7-7 and TRBJ2-1, the full variable domain reads GAGVSQSPRYKVTKRGQDVTLRCDPISSHATLYWYQQALGQGPEFLTYFNYEAQPDKSGLPSDRFSAERPEGSISTLTIQRTEQRDSAMYRCASSPGTSDNEQFFGPGTRLTVL.

This chain uses TRBV6-5 with TRBJ1-1; unclear D gene. This CDR3 has 14 amino acids. V was cut by 1 base and J by 8 bases, with 14 bases left in between. Germline V gene lookup returns CDR1 MNHEY and CDR2 SVGAGI. DNA of the CDR3: TGTGCCAGCAGTTACTTGCTATTCCCAAAAGAAGCTTTCTTT. This sequence encodes CASSYLLFPKEAFF.

There are a few counts of this clone. This chain links TRBV5-4 with TRBJ1-6; D ambiguous. CDR3 length: 14 amino acids. V was clipped by 4 bases and J by 5 bases, with 10 bases between them. The germline V gene encodes CDR1 SGHNT and CDR2 YYREEE (reference sequence). The CDR3 is CASSARKNNSPLHF. Here the CDR3 DNA reads TGTGCCAGCAGCGCCAGGAAAAATAATTCACCCCTCCACTTT.

The V and J genes are TRBV6-1 and TRBJ2-7; no firm D call. The CDR3 length is 16 residues. V lost 4 bases and J 3 bases, leaving 19 bases between the germline ends. In germline, CDR1 is MNHNS, CDR2 SASEGT. The DNA for the CDR3 is TGTGCCAGCAGTGTTCTTAGACATATAGGTTTCTACGAGCAGTACTTC. This codes for CASSVLRHIGFYEQYF.

This clone has only a few counts. This chain joins TRBV7-9 and TRBJ1-4; D is unresolved. Germline lookup yields CDR1 SEHNR and CDR2 FQNEAQ (reference sequence). V dropped 1 base and J dropped 0 bases, with 15 bases sitting between them. The CDR3 is 18 amino acids. CDR3 nucleotide sequence: TGTGCCAGCAGCTTAGTGTTTCACACCGGGGCAACTAATGAAAAACTGTTTTTT. Translating it yields CASSLVFHTGATNEKLFF.

J is TRBJ2-3 and V is TRBV5-6; D is ambiguous. The CDR3 contains 13 residues. The V gene lost 0 bases and the J gene lost 2 bases, with 4 bases spanning the gap. CDR1 and CDR2 from the germline V gene are SGHDT and YYEEEE. CDR3 nucleotides: TGTGCCAGCAGCTTGGAACTCACAGATACGCAGTATTTT. Its protein is CASSLELTDTQYF.

Only a few counts were recorded for this clone. This chain connects TRBV28 to TRBJ2-1, with D tentatively TRBD2 (6 bases). The CDR3 runs 15 residues. V lost 7 bases to trimming and J lost 4 bases, with 17 bases between them. Looked up from germline, CDR1 is MDHEN and CDR2 is SYDVKM. Here the CDR3 reads CASTPAEGWYNEQFF. CDR3 nucleotides: TGTGCCAGCACCCCCGCGGAGGGTTGGTACAATGAGCAGTTCTTC.

This sequence joins TRBV10-3 and TRBJ1-1; no clear D. Germline-derived CDR1 and CDR2 are ENHRY and SYGVKD. The CDR3 spans 13 residues. The V end lost 3 bases, the J end lost 1 base, and 6 bases lay between the germline ends. The chain's CDR3 is CAISDIQNTEAFF. The CDR3 DNA reads TGTGCCATCAGTGACATCCAGAACACTGAAGCTTTCTTT.

The V and J genes are TRBV4-2 and TRBJ2-1; 13 bases are a match to TRBD2. Germline trimming cut 1 base from V and 4 bases from J; bases unmatched to any gene: 1. Germline V gene data show CDR1 as LGHNA and CDR2 as YNFKEQ. This CDR3 has 16 residues. CDR3 residues: CASSQGLAGGYNEQFF. In DNA, the CDR3 is TGTGCCAGCAGCCAAGGACTAGCGGGGGGATACAATGAGCAGTTCTTC.

This chain joins TRBV5-1 and TRBJ1-1; D is uncertain. This CDR3 is 15 amino acids long. Trimming removed 0 bases from V and 0 bases from J, with 9 bases in between. The V gene's germline CDR1 is SGHRS and CDR2 YFSETQ. The CDR3 DNA reads TGCGCCAGCAGCTTGGCAGGTTCCATGAACACTGAAGCTTTCTTT. Amino acids: CASSLAGSMNTEAFF.

This clone was picked up one time. V gene TRBV6-6 combines with J gene TRBJ1-6; 8 nucleotides agree with TRBD1. Per the germline V gene, CDR1 is MNHNY and CDR2 is SVGAGI (reference sequence). The CDR3 is 14 residues long. V was clipped by 4 bases and J by 7 bases; unmatched bases: 3. CDR3 nucleotides: TGTGCCAGCAGTTCCGGACAGGGAAATTCACCCCTCCACTTT. Protein: CASSSGQGNSPLHF.

The sample holds a few counts of this clone. The rearrangement uses TRBV30 and TRBJ2-1; D uncertain. The germline V gene has CDR1 GTSNPN and CDR2 SVGIG (reference sequence). This CDR3 region has 13 residues. V was cut by 0 bases and J by 9 bases, with 12 bases left in between. CDR3 region: CAWSVPPPREQFF. The CDR3 nucleotides read TGTGCCTGGAGTGTACCCCCCCCGCGTGAGCAGTTCTTC.

This chain uses TRBV19 with TRBJ1-2; 10 bases match TRBD1. V gave up 1 base and J gave up 3 bases; unmatched junction bases: 2. Looked up from germline, CDR1 is LNHDA and CDR2 is SQIVND (reference sequence). The CDR3 covers 15 residues. The CDR3 sequence is CASSIGDRGHYGYTF. The CDR3 nucleotides are TGTGCCAGTAGTATAGGGGACAGGGGCCACTATGGCTACACCTTC.

The chain couples TRBV5-1 to TRBJ1-1; 8 nucleotides match TRBD1. The CDR3 has 15 residues. V lost 0 bases, J lost 3 bases, and 4 bases stayed unmatched. CDR1 and CDR2 (germline): SGHRS, YFSETQ. CDR3 sequence: CASSLAGTGYTEAFF. The CDR3 coding sequence is TGCGCCAGCAGCTTGGCCGGGACAGGATACACTGAAGCTTTCTTT.

The V and J genes are TRBV5-1 and TRBJ1-2, with no clear D. There are 12 residues in the CDR3. Trimming shortened V by 0 bases and J by 4 bases, and 4 bases separated the two germline ends. Germline values: CDR1 SGHRS, CDR2 YFSETQ. CDR3 DNA sequence: TGCGCCAGCAGCTTGGAAGCCTATGGCTACACCTTC. Amino acid sequence: CASSLEAYGYTF. The variable domain in full, completed from reference TRBV5-1 and TRBJ1-2, reads KAGVTQTPRYLIKTRGQQVTLSCSPISGHRSVSWYQQTPGQGLQFLFEYFSETQRNKGNFPGRFSGRQFSNSRSEMNVSTLELGDSALYLCASSLEAYGYTFGSGTRLTVV.